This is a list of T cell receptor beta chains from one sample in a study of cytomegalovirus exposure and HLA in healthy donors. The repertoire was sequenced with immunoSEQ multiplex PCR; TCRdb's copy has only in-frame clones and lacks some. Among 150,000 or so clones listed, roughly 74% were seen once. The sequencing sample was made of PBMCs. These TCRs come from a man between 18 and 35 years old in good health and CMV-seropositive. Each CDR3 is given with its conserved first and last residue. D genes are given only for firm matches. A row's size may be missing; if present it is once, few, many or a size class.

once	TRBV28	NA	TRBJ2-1	TGTGCCAGCAGGGAGGCCCATGAGCAGTTCTTC	CASREAHEQFF
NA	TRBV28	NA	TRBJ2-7	TGTGCCAGAAAACAGGGTGTTGTGGACTCCTACGAGCAGTACTTC	CARKQGVVDSYEQYF
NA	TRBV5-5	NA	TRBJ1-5	TGTGCCAGCAGCCGCCCCGAGGGGAGGGTCCCCCAGCATTTT	CASSRPEGRVPQHF
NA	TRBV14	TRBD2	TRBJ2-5	TGTGCCAGCAGCCCCGGACTAGGGGAGACCCAGTACTTC	CASSPGLGETQYF
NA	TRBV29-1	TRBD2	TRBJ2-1	TGCAGCGTTGGGCTAGCGGGATACAATGAGCAGTTCTTC	CSVGLAGYNEQFF
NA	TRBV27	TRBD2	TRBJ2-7	TGTGCCAGCAGTCCTAGCGGGTCCTCCTACGAGCAGTACTTC	CASSPSGSSYEQYF
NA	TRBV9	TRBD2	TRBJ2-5	TGTGCCAGCAGCGTAGGAGGAGCGGGATTGGTAGAGACCCAGTACTTC	CASSVGGAGLVETQYF
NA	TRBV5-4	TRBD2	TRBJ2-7	TGTGCCAGCAGCTTGGAACCTAGCGGGAGGGACCTCCATTACGAGCAGTACTTC	CASSLEPSGRDLHYEQYF
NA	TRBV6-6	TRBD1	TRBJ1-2	TGTGCCAGCAGTTCGACGACAGGGACTAACTATGGCTACACCTTC	CASSSTTGTNYGYTF
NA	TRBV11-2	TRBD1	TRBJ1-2	TGTGCCAGCAGATCGGACAGGGGGAACTATGGCTACACCTTC	CASRSDRGNYGYTF